These T cell receptor delta chains were read from a single sample in a study of gamma-delta T cells after stem cell transplantation. TCRdb reprocessed the RT-PCR reads through CATT. The sample lists around 2,500 delta-chain clones, less than 45% occurring once. The sequenced material came from gamma-delta T cells. These receptors were collected from a human donor. It is not recorded whose cells these are; they may come from a transplant donor. The CDR3 runs from the conserved cysteine through the conserved F or W. D genes are given only for firm matches. Clone size is not always given. Where it is, it says once, few, many or a class for expanded clones.

DNA	CDR3	D	V	J	size
TGTGCCTGTGACACGGCCTCGACGTGGGGATACGAACGGGGGACACTCATCTTT	CACDTASTWGYERGTLIF	TRDD3	TRDV2	TRDJ1	once
TGTGCCTGTGACGGTATCCCTGGCCTTCCGGAGGGGGATACGCCCCAGAGCAATAAACTCATCTTT	CACDGIPGLPEGDTPQSNKLIF	TRDD3	TRDV2	TRDJ1	few
TGTGCCTGTGACACCTTGGGGGATACGTTCTCCGATAAACTCATCTTT	CACDTLGDTFSDKLIF	TRDD3	TRDV2	TRDJ1	-
TGTGCCTGTGACCAACTTCTGGGGGATACGTCCACCGATAAACTCATCTTT	CACDQLLGDTSTDKLIF	TRDD3	TRDV2	TRDJ1	medium-sized
TGTGCCAGTGACACTTTGTTTCCTTCGGGTGACGATAAACTCATCTTT	CASDTLFPSGDDKLIF	-	TRDV2	TRDJ1	-
TGTGCCTGTGACACCTTGAAACTGGGGGATACTCAGTACACCGATAAACTCATCTTT	CACDTLKLGDTQYTDKLIF	TRDD3	TRDV2	TRDJ1	-
TGTGCCTGTGACACCGTGGGTCTGGGGGATACGCCACGGGTCGGCGATAAACTCATCTTT	CACDTVGLGDTPRVGDKLIF	TRDD3	TRDV2	TRDJ1	few
TGTGCCTGTGACACCGTTTCTAGCAGGGCCGATAAACTCATCTTT	CACDTVSSRADKLIF	-	TRDV2	TRDJ1	medium-sized
TGTGCCTGTGACACCGTTCGCCCAGACGATAAACTCATCTTT	CACDTVRPDDKLIF	-	TRDV2	TRDJ1	large
TGTGCCTGTGAGGGCCTTACTGGGGGGTCGTACACCGATAAACTCATCTTT	CACEGLTGGSYTDKLIF	TRDD3	TRDV2	TRDJ1	-
TGTGCCTGTGACCCTCTGGGGGATACAACCGATAACCTCATCTTT	CACDPLGDTTDNLIF	TRDD3	TRDV2	TRDJ1	-
TGTGCCTGTGATACCTTGGGACTCCACACCGATAACCTCATCTTT	CACDTLGLHTDNLIF	-	TRDV2	TRDJ1	-
TGTGCCTGTGACTCTGTACTGGGGGATTTTCTCAGCTCCTGGGACACCCGACAGATGTTTTTC	CACDSVLGDFLSSWDTRQMFF	TRDD3	TRDV2	TRDJ3	-
TGTGCCTGTGACACCGTTCTTACGAGGGTGCCGGGGGATAATACCGATAAACTCATCTTT	CACDTVLTRVPGDNTDKLIF	TRDD3	TRDV2	TRDJ1	-
TGTGCCTGTGACACCCTGGTAATGGGGGATACTCCGTACACCGATAAACTCATCTTT	CACDTLVMGDTPYTDKLIF	TRDD3	TRDV2	TRDJ1	-
TGTGCCTGTGACACCGTAGGGGGATTGGTGGATCCGTACACCGATAAACTCATCTTT	CACDTVGGLVDPYTDKLIF	TRDD3	TRDV2	TRDJ1	medium-sized
TGTGCCTGTGACCCCTTATTCCCTCCTGGGGGTTCGTACACCGATAACCTCATCTTT	CACDPLFPPGGSYTDNLIF	TRDD3	TRDV2	TRDJ1	-
TGTGCCTGTGACACCGTCCTTCGTGGGGACAAGTACACCGATAAACTCATCTTT	CACDTVLRGDKYTDKLIF	-	TRDV2	TRDJ1	-
TGTGCCTGTGACCCCGTTACTGGGGGACCCACCTGGGACACCCGACAGATGTTTTTC	CACDPVTGGPTWDTRQMFF	TRDD3	TRDV2	TRDJ3	medium-sized
TGTGCCTGTGACACCGTAAGTACTGGGGGACCTCGATCCTACACCGATAAACTCATCTTT	CACDTVSTGGPRSYTDKLIF	TRDD3	TRDV2	TRDJ1	-